These 24 T cell receptor beta chains were all obtained from the same sample, sequenced in a study of immune characterization of retroperitoneal liposarcoma. Using its own MiXCR run on the PCR reads, TCRdb lists one record per CDR3 protein. The data hold about 12,000 distinct CDR3 sequences, with about 45% observed a single time. Sequencing was carried out using tumor tissue. These receptors came from a female donor with retroperitoneal liposarcoma.

The chain combines TRBV6-1 with TRBJ2-1, with D maybe TRBD2 (6 bases). Germline loops: CDR1 MNHNS, CDR2 SASEGT. Trimming removed 7 bases at V and 0 bases at J, with 10 bases between. The CDR3 extends over 14 amino acids. The CDR3 loop is CASNAGSSYNEQFF. The CDR3 nucleotides are TGTGCCAGCAATGCGGGGAGCTCCTACAATGAGCAGTTCTTC.

This clonotype is categorized as medium-sized. The chain joins TRBV6-1 to TRBJ2-1; D is possibly TRBD1 or TRBD2 (5 bases each). The J call may not be correct, given that the DNA end is closer to TRBJ2-7. Germline V gene lookup returns CDR1 MNHNS and CDR2 SASEGT. This CDR3 contains 15 residues. CDR3: CASSEGDPSSYEQYF. The CDR3 DNA is TGTGCCAGCAGTGAAGGGGACCCAAGCTCCTACGAGCAGTACTTC.

The CDR3 sequence is CASSLAHQQGSTETQYF. CDR3 DNA: TGTGCCAGCAGTTTGGCCCATCAACAGGGTTCAACGGAGACCCAGTACTTC. This chain uses TRBV6-5 with TRBJ2-5; D perhaps matches TRBD1 (6 bases). CDR1 MNHEY and CDR2 SVGAGI come from the germline V gene. The CDR3 totals 17 residues. Trimming pared 4 bases from V and 5 bases from J, leaving 23 bases between.

The chain employs TRBV6-1 and TRBJ1-1, with no clear D. CDR3 size: 14 residues. The germline V and J ends were trimmed by 6 bases and 4 bases, with 15 bases remaining between them. The germline gives CDR1 MNHNS, CDR2 SASEGT. CDR3 in amino acids: CASSLAEVVTEAFF. The CDR3 DNA reads as TGTGCCAGCAGCCTGGCGGAGGTCGTCACTGAAGCTTTCTTT.

This clonotype was counted a few times. This sequence joins TRBV11-3 and TRBJ2-1; D might be TRBD2 (5 bases). The J call may be in error: the DNA end matches TRBJ2-7 better. CDR3 length: 16 residues. Germline assignment: CDR1 SGHNT and CDR2 YENEEA. The CDR3 coding sequence is TGTGCCAGCAGCCGAGAGGGCACGGCAGAATACAATGAGCAGTACTTC. It is translated as CASSREGTAEYNEQYF.

In regard to this clonotype: The final CDR3 position lacks the conserved phenylalanine or tryptophan, pointing to a likely read error. The chain is built from TRBV7-3 and TRBJ2-4, with TRBD1 matching over 7 bases. Gene TRBJ2-7 matches the end of the DNA better, so the J call may be wrong. The CDR3 is 13 residues long. Germline-derived CDR1 and CDR2 are SGHTA and FQGTGA. The DNA for the CDR3 is TGTGCCAGCAGCAGGGGGCGTAATTCCGAGCAGTACTTA. Translating it yields CASSRGRNSEQYL.

The chain joins TRBV6-5 to TRBJ2-4; D is possibly TRBD2 (6 bases). This CDR3 region has 14 residues. Trimming took 5 bases from V and 13 from J, leaving 21 bases between them. Germline loops: CDR1 MNHEY, CDR2 SVGAGI. The CDR3 DNA follows: TGTGCCAGCAGTGAAGCCGGAGGACTACGAGAGCAGTACTTC. Translating it yields CASSEAGGLREQYF.

The count of this clonotype is one. The chain joins TRBV7-2 to TRBJ1-4; TRBD1 might be the D (5 bases). V lost 5 bases and J 7 bases, leaving 20 bases between the germline ends. The CDR3 length is 16 residues. Germline V gives CDR1 SGHTA, CDR2 FQGNSA. CDR3 in amino acids: CASSPYVQGSGEKLFF. For the CDR3, the DNA is TGTGCCAGCAGCCCGTACGTCCAGGGCTCGGGTGAAAAACTGTTTTTT.

By share, this clonotype counts as medium-sized (0.01 to 0.1%). The gene calls are TRBV7-2 and TRBJ2-2; possibly TRBD2 for D (5 bases). Germline V gene sequence: CDR1 SGHTA, CDR2 FQGNSA. V lost 4 bases and J 3 bases, leaving 24 bases between the germline ends. This CDR3 is built from 19 residues. CDR3 in DNA: TGTGCCAGCAGCTCCGCTCATGGAGGTGACAAGATCGACACCGGGGAGCTGTTTTTT. The encoded protein is CASSSAHGGDKIDTGELFF.

The V gene is TRBV6-6, the J gene TRBJ2-1; the D gene is possibly TRBD2 (6 bases). CDR1 is MNHNY and CDR2 is SVGAGI in the germline V gene (reference sequence). CDR3 length equals 15 residues. V dropped 0 bases and J dropped 10 bases, with 16 bases sitting between them. The CDR3 protein is CASSYSGGTSYEQFF. In nucleotides, the CDR3 is TGTGCCAGCAGTTACTCTGGCGGGACTTCCTACGAGCAGTTCTTC.

V is TRBV6-1 and J is TRBJ2-5; D possibly corresponds to TRBD2 (5 bases). V lost 4 bases and J 2 bases, leaving 8 bases between the germline ends. The CDR3 is 13 amino acids. Germline CDR1 MNHNS, CDR2 SASEGT. The CDR3 here is CASSADSQETQYF. The CDR3 region has the DNA TGTGCCAGCAGTGCGGACTCACAAGAGACCCAGTACTTC.

In its sample, this clonotype was seen a few times. The V call is TRBV6-8, the J call TRBJ2-1; 9 positions match TRBD1. This CDR3 has 14 amino acids. V was pared by 6 bases and J by 10 bases, with 10 bases of the junction left unmatched. The germline CDR1 and CDR2 sequences are MNHGY and SAAAGT. CDR3 sequence reads: CASREDRGGYEQFF. The CDR3 DNA sequence: TGTGCCAGCAGAGAAGACAGGGGGGGGTACGAGCAGTTCTTC.

With respect to this clonotype: The final CDR3 position lacks the conserved phenylalanine or tryptophan, pointing to a likely read error. The genes are TRBV6-1 and TRBJ2-1; D tentatively reads TRBD1 or TRBD2 (5 bases each). The DNA matches TRBJ2-7 better at its end, which makes the J call doubtful. CDR1 is MNHNS, CDR2 SASEGT, per germline. The CDR3 contains 14 residues. The CDR3 region is CASSPPGRANEQYC. In nucleotides, the CDR3 is TGTGCCAGCAGCCCACCGGGACGAGCGAATGAGCAGTACTGC.

This clonotype has a single count. The chain recombines TRBV12-3 or TRBV12-4 with TRBJ2-2; 8 bases are shared with TRBD2. The J segment lost 5 bases and the V segment lost 6 bases, leaving 11 bases of the junction unmatched. This CDR3 is 16 amino acids long. Here the CDR3 DNA reads TGTGCCAGCAGGAATATAGCGGGGCTTTGGACCGGGGAGCTGTTTTTT. Translation gives CASRNIAGLWTGELFF.

This clonotype was detected only a few times. V usage is TRBV7-6 and J usage is TRBJ2-1; unclear D gene. In germline, CDR1 is SGHVS, CDR2 FNYEAQ. This CDR3 is 15 amino acids long. V lost 0 bases and J lost 2, with 8 bases in between. Here the CDR3 reads CASSLARSPYNEQFF. CDR3 bases: TGTGCCAGCAGCTTAGCCCGAAGCCCCTACAATGAGCAGTTCTTC.

A single count supports this clonotype. One junction end does not reproduce the germline sequence, and a read error may be involved. The chain links TRBV7-6 to TRBJ1-1; no clear D. The length of the CDR3 is 13 residues. The V gene's germline CDR1 is SGHVS and CDR2 FNYEAQ. The CDR3 DNA follows: TGTGCCAACAGCTTAGAGTACTACACTGAAGCTTTCTTT. Its protein product is CANSLEYYTEAFF.

The rearrangement uses TRBV6-6 and TRBJ2-1; D unresolved. The V end lost 5 bases, the J end lost 9 bases, and 14 bases lay between the germline ends. The germline gives CDR1 MNHNY, CDR2 SVGAGI (reference sequence). The CDR3 has 13 amino acids. CDR3 loop: CASSATGVGEQFF. As DNA, the CDR3 is TGTGCCAGCAGTGCCACCGGAGTCGGTGAGCAGTTCTTC.

This clonotype showed up many times. The rearrangement uses TRBV6-1 and TRBJ2-1, with unresolved D. The DNA matches TRBJ2-7 better at its end, which makes the J call doubtful. The CDR3 is 14 residues long. Looked up from germline, CDR1 is MNHNS and CDR2 is SASEGT. CDR3 residues: CASSERVAGNEQYF. For the CDR3, the DNA is TGTGCCAGCAGTGAACGTGTCGCCGGCAATGAGCAGTACTTC.

The chain joins TRBV6-1 to TRBJ2-1, with 7 bases matching TRBD1. The J segment lost 13 bases and the V segment lost 7 bases, leaving 22 bases of the junction unmatched. Germline V gives CDR1 MNHNS, CDR2 SASEGT. The CDR3 is made up of 16 amino acids. The DNA of the CDR3 is TGTGCCAGCACCCAACCCGAAGAGACAGGGAAAGAGACCCAGTTCTTC. Translated, it gives CASTQPEETGKETQFF.

The J gene is TRBJ2-1, the V gene TRBV27; the match to TRBD2 covers 10 bases. The CDR3 is made up of 17 amino acids. Germline trimming cut 5 bases from V and 3 bases from J; bases unmatched to any gene: 10. Germline CDR1 and CDR2: MNHEY and SMNVEV (reference sequence). CDR3 sequence: CASSSKPGLADYNEQFF. The CDR3 nucleotides read TGTGCCAGCAGTAGTAAACCTGGACTAGCGGACTACAATGAGCAGTTCTTC.

This chain uses TRBV6-2 or TRBV6-3 with TRBJ2-5; D tentatively reads TRBD1 or TRBD2 (5 bases each). The length of the CDR3 is 17 residues. Trimming pared 4 bases from V and 0 bases from J, leaving 18 bases between. Germline CDR1 reads MNHEY; CDR2 reads SVGEGT. CDR3 protein: CASSFVRDPMYQETQYF. CDR3 nucleotides: TGTGCCAGCAGTTTCGTGAGGGACCCTATGTACCAAGAGACCCAGTACTTC.

CDR3: CASSYSNGPYHNEQYF. The CDR3 DNA reads as TGTGCCAGCAGTTACTCGAATGGACCTTACCACAATGAGCAGTACTTC. The chain joins TRBV6-6 to TRBJ2-4; unclear D gene. CDR3 length equals 16 residues. The V and J ends lost 0 bases and 13 bases respectively, with 22 bases between them. Germline CDR1 MNHNY, CDR2 SVGAGI (reference sequence).

The chain has TRBV6-2 or TRBV6-3 and TRBJ1-2, with D maybe TRBD1 (5 bases). The CDR3 runs 13 residues. The V gene's germline CDR1 is MNHEY and CDR2 SVGEGT. V was pared by 6 bases and J by 10 bases, with 18 bases between. This CDR3 is CASRGTEGSAYTF. CDR3 coding DNA: TGTGCCAGCAGGGGGACCGAGGGTAGTGCCTACACCTTC.

V usage is TRBV7-3 and J usage is TRBJ1-1; D remains unclear. This CDR3 spans 17 amino acids. CDR1 SGHTA and CDR2 FQGTGA come from the germline V gene. Deletions cut 1 base from V and 0 bases from J, with 15 bases between. The CDR3 reads CASSLRTSGSLNTEAFF. The CDR3 DNA reads as TGTGCCAGCAGCTTAAGAACTAGCGGGAGTTTGAACACTGAAGCTTTCTTT.